A single sample is the source of the 10 T cell receptor beta chains below, sequenced in a study of regulatory T cells in long-lasting Graves disease. Building the TCR beta libraries relied on iRepertoire HTBI primers, and CDR3 regions underwent Arm-PCR. MiXCR, run by TCRdb on the multiplex PCR reads, gives a single entry per CDR3 protein. The profile shows around 500,000 distinct CDR3 sequences, 15% to 20% of them singletons. Time point in this sample: newly diagnosed GD, antithyroid drugs for less than 3 months. RNA from PBMCs was the source of the TCR library. The same specimen was also included in a second study, on T cells in Graves' hyperthyroidism and ophthalmopathy.

The input for sequencing was peripheral blood mononuclear cells (PBMCs), taken at new diagnosis, from a patient treated with antithyroid drugs. The receptors stem from a woman aged 35 to 59 with Graves disease.

This chain joins TRBV12-3 or TRBV12-4 and TRBJ2-4; 10 bases are shared with TRBD2. CDR3 length equals 16 residues. Trimming cost V 4 bases and J 2 bases; bases outside gene matches: 5. CDR3 protein: CASSSSGGASKNIQYF. DNA for the CDR3: TGTGCCAGCAGTTCCAGCGGGGGGGCGTCCAAAAACATTCAGTACTTC.

This clonotype has more than one count but fewer than ten. The chain couples TRBV19 to TRBJ1-2; 7 nucleotides agree with TRBD1. Germline V CDR1 and CDR2: LNHDA, SQIVND (reference sequence). The junction had 10 bases not matched to a gene; V was cut back by 10 bases and J by 2 bases. CDR3 length equals 14 residues. The CDR3 DNA follows: TGTGCCACCACAAAAGGGGACAGCAACTATGGCTACACCTTC. It translates to CATTKGDSNYGYTF.

This clonotype was recorded at least ten times. The chain combines TRBV3-1 with TRBJ1-2, with D possibly matching TRBD1 (6 bases). Trimming left V 3 bases short and J 2 bases short, with 13 bases between. The CDR3 has 15 residues. CDR1 is LGHDT, CDR2 YNNKEL, per germline (reference sequence). CDR3 DNA sequence: TGTGCCAGCAGCCACAACCAGGGGACCAACTATGGCTACACCTTC. This translates into CASSHNQGTNYGYTF.

This clonotype was seen ten or more times. The chain links TRBV12-3 or TRBV12-4 to TRBJ2-7; D possibly uses TRBD1 or TRBD2 (5 bases each). The V end lost 4 bases, the J end lost 3 bases, and 16 bases lay between the germline ends. The CDR3 consists of 15 residues. The CDR3 sequence is CASSWDGGPNYEQYF. The CDR3, as DNA: TGTGCCAGCAGTTGGGACGGAGGACCGAACTACGAGCAGTACTTC.

In regard to this clonotype: A far more abundant clone sits one base away, making this likely a read error. This chain connects TRBV14 to TRBJ2-3; D is uncertain. The CDR3 extends over 11 amino acids. Germline CDR1 SGHDN, CDR2 FVKESK. The ends were cut back, 1 base at V and 7 bases at J, with 3 bases in the middle. The CDR3 region is CASSQAYTQYF. The CDR3 nucleotides are TGTGCCAGCAGCCAAGCATATACGCAGTATTTT. Together with reference TRBV14 and TRBJ2-3, the CDR3 gives the full variable domain: EAGVTQFPSHSVIEKGQTVTLRCDPISGHDNLYWYRRVMGKEIKFLLHFVKESKQDESGMPNNRFLAERTGGTYSTLKVQPAELEDSGVYFCASSQAYTQYFGPGTRLTVL.

This clonotype has a count of ten or more. The chain combines TRBV20-1 with TRBJ2-7; TRBD1 agrees at 10 bases. Germline V gives CDR1 DFQATT, CDR2 SNEGSKA (reference sequence). The V and J ends lost 4 bases and 4 bases, in that order; junction bases with no gene match: 4. The CDR3 contains 13 residues. CDR3 amino acids: CSAKRDRGYEQYF. The CDR3 DNA is TGCAGTGCTAAAAGGGACAGGGGTTACGAGCAGTACTTC.

As concerns this clonotype: A much larger clone differs by one base, so this may be a read error. V gene TRBV11-2 combines with J gene TRBJ1-2; 7 nucleotides line up with TRBD1. Germline-derived CDR1 and CDR2 are SGHAT and FQNNGV. This CDR3 has 13 amino acids. CDR3 sequence (DNA): TGTGCCAGCAGCCCGGGACAGCACTATGGCCACACCTTC. Its protein product is CASSPGQHYGHTF.

This clonotype occurred many times. The genes are TRBV2 and TRBJ2-5; TRBD1 matches at 9 bases. Trimming took 6 bases from V and 4 from J; bases not matched to a gene: 3. The germline gives CDR1 SNHLY, CDR2 FYNNEI. The CDR3 is made up of 13 amino acids. The CDR3 DNA sequence: TGTGCCAGCAGCCTGGACAGGGGAGAGACCCAGTACTTC. This gives the protein CASSLDRGETQYF.

This clonotype is a singleton in its sample. The chain joins TRBV30 to TRBJ2-5; 12 bases line up with TRBD1. Germline V gene lookup returns CDR1 GTSNPN and CDR2 SVGIG (reference sequence). This CDR3 has 16 residues. Trimming at V came to 5 bases and at J to 2 bases, leaving 9 bases not matched to a gene. In DNA form, the CDR3 reads TGTGCCTGGGGGACAGGGGGCGAATTTAGGCAAGAGACCCAGTACTTC. The encoded protein is CAWGTGGEFRQETQYF.

This clonotype has a count of ten or more. V and J are TRBV2 and TRBJ1-1, with unresolved D. The CDR3 length is 16 residues. The germline CDR1 and CDR2 sequences are SNHLY and FYNNEI. V lost 3 bases and J 6 bases, leaving 20 bases between the germline ends. The CDR3 sequence: CASSDRKVSLTAEAFF. For the CDR3, the DNA is TGTGCCAGCAGTGACCGGAAGGTAAGCCTCACGGCTGAAGCTTTCTTT. The whole variable domain, filled in from reference TRBV2 and TRBJ1-1, reads EPEVTQTPSHQVTQMGQEVILRCVPISNHLYFYWYRQILGQKVEFLVSFYNNEISEKSEIFDDQFSVERPDGSNFTLKIRSTKLEDSAMYFCASSDRKVSLTAEAFFGQGTRLTVV.